This TCR beta chain was obtained from a study of T cell changes during pregnancy in multiple sclerosis (dated by TCRdb to the late 2010s). In the study overall: The study examined how the T cell repertoire changed over the course of pregnancy in women with multiple sclerosis.

Libraries were prepared through the immunoSEQ multiplex PCR assay. TCRdb mirrors the immuneACCESS table, restricted to in-frame sequences. Some clones are absent from its copies; in checked studies, under half trace to an unresolved V gene, and the reason for the others is unknown. In this sample the table shows some 28,000 clones, roughly 92% of which occur a single time. Around 0.74% of the sample lies in the top ten. A note on this clone: The antigen this receptor binds is unknown. One base away there is no much larger clone; base qualities are not given.

From V the trimming removes 6 bases and from J it removes 9 bases, while the gene matches leave 7 bases of the junction unaccounted for. From cysteine to phenylalanine, the CDR3 is 15 amino acids long. The sequence is cut down to CDR3 DNA, 45 bases in frame from base 1. According to the germline V gene (reference sequence), CDR1 reads MNHEY and CDR2 reads SMNVEV. The sequenced sample was CD4+ T cells from peripheral blood mononuclear cells, obtained in the first trimester of pregnancy. The clonotype originates from a female donor with multiple sclerosis, enrolled in a pregnancy study. The rearranged segments are TRBV27 and TRBJ1-6, with 11 bases matching TRBD1. The bases are TGTGCCAGCAGGAGGACAGGGGGCGCGAGTTCACCCCTCCACTTT. This encodes CASRRTGGASSPLHF.